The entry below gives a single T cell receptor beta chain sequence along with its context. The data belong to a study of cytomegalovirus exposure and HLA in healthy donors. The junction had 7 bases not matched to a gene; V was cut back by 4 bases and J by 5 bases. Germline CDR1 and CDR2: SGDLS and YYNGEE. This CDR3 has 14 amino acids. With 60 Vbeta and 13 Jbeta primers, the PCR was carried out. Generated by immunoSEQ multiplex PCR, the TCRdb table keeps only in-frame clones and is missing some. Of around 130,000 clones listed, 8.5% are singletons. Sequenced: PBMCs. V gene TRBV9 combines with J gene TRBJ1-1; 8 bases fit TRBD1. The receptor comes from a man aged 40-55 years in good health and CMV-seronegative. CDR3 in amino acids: CASSHGQGGTEAFF. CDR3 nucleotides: TGTGCCAGCAGCCACGGACAGGGTGGGACTGAAGCTTTCTTT.